This entry lists 8 T cell receptor beta chains sequenced from one sample in a study of T cell responses to AZD1222 COVID-19 vaccine. The protocol was immunoSEQ multiplex PCR, while the TCRdb copy is restricted to in-frame clones and leaves out a portion. The sample yields about 70,000 clones, roughly 87% seen once. This specimen was peripheral blood, taken 28 days after the second AZD1222 dose. These receptors came from an adult who received the AZD1222 COVID-19 vaccine.

This chain links TRBV5-1 with TRBJ2-5; 7 bases line up with TRBD2. The CDR3 consists of 15 residues. In germline, CDR1 is SGHRS, CDR2 YFSETQ. The junction had 5 bases not matched to a gene; V was cut back by 2 bases and J by 1 base. The CDR3 DNA reads TGCGCCAGCAGCTTCGGCGGGAGCGTCCAAGAGACCCAGTACTTC. It codes for CASSFGGSVQETQYF.

The chain employs TRBV30 and TRBJ2-3; tentatively, D is TRBD1 or TRBD2 (6 bases each). V dropped 6 bases and J dropped 3 bases, with 19 bases sitting between them. CDR3 length: 15 residues. Per the germline V gene, CDR1 is GTSNPN and CDR2 is SVGIG (reference sequence). The CDR3 loop is CACARGGGGTDTQYF. The CDR3 region has the DNA TGTGCCTGCGCGCGGGGCGGAGGGGGGACAGATACGCAGTATTTT.

In its sample, this clone was seen once. The genes are TRBV2 and TRBJ2-7; 10 nucleotides agree with TRBD1. The J segment lost 7 bases and the V segment lost 4 bases, leaving 4 bases of the junction unmatched. CDR1 and CDR2 from the germline V gene are SNHLY and FYNNEI. The CDR3 is 13 amino acids. The CDR3: CASSVDRGREQYF. As DNA, the CDR3 is TGTGCCAGCAGTGTGGACAGGGGGAGAGAGCAGTACTTC.

This chain joins TRBV7-3 and TRBJ1-1; D gene ambiguous. Germline CDR1 is SGHTA and CDR2 is FQGTGA. V was shortened by 5 bases and J by 4 bases, with 11 bases between the two germline ends. The CDR3 has 13 amino acids. The CDR3 region has the DNA TGTGCCAGCAGCCAAATGAGGAGCACTGAAGCTTTCTTT. Its protein is CASSQMRSTEAFF.

This rearrangement joins TRBV19 to TRBJ2-7, with D perhaps TRBD2 (6 bases). The CDR3 has 15 amino acids. CDR1 and CDR2 from the germline V gene are LNHDA and SQIVND (reference sequence). Trimming took off 5 bases at V and 0 bases at J, with 14 bases between the two ends. CDR3: CASSPRWGDSYEQYF. Here the CDR3 DNA reads TGTGCCAGTAGTCCCCGGTGGGGGGACTCCTACGAGCAGTACTTC.

The V and J genes are TRBV18 and TRBJ1-3; D is perhaps TRBD1 (6 bases). The germline gives CDR1 KGHSH, CDR2 LQKENI. V lost 6 bases, J lost 8 bases, and 14 bases lay in between. The CDR3 runs to 13 residues. CDR3 in DNA: TGTGCCAGCTCCCGGGGGGCTGCGGACACCATATATTTT. It yields the protein CASSRGAADTIYF.

The chain has TRBV30 and TRBJ1-1, with D uncertain. The germline V and J ends were trimmed by 3 bases and 6 bases, with 17 bases remaining between them. The CDR3 is 14 amino acids. The V gene's germline CDR1 is GTSNPN and CDR2 SVGIG (reference sequence). The CDR3 DNA reads TGTGCCTGGAGAGCGGGAAATGTATCTCCTGAAGCTTTCTTT. Protein sequence: CAWRAGNVSPEAFF.

V gene TRBV6-1 combines with J gene TRBJ2-1; D is possibly TRBD2 (6 bases). Trimming stripped 0 bases from V and 6 bases from J, with 15 bases between. This CDR3 is 16 amino acids long. Germline V gene sequence: CDR1 MNHNS, CDR2 SASEGT. CDR3 residues: CASSEAGLLGGNEQFF. For the CDR3, the DNA is TGTGCCAGCAGTGAAGCGGGACTTCTAGGCGGCAATGAGCAGTTCTTC.